These 17 T cell receptor beta chains originate from one sample sequenced in a study of blood T cell repertoires in COVID-19. The assay was immunoSEQ multiplex PCR, and TCRdb's table has in-frame clones only and misses some. The sample lists some 220,000 clones, about 88% occurring once. The sample taken for sequencing was peripheral blood. These receptors were obtained from a man between 45 and 60 years old who had recovered from COVID-19.

The rearrangement links TRBV5-1 to TRBJ2-5, with 7 nucleotides matching TRBD1. The CDR3 covers 17 residues. Per germline, CDR1 SGHRS and CDR2 YFSETQ. The V and J ends lost 1 base and 5 bases, in that order; junction bases with no gene match: 14. The CDR3: CASSLQGVSGIRETQYF. CDR3 coding DNA: TGCGCCAGCAGCTTGCAGGGGGTTTCAGGTATCCGGGAGACCCAGTACTTC. The full variable domain, rest sourced from reference TRBV5-1 and TRBJ2-5, is KAGVTQTPRYLIKTRGQQVTLSCSPISGHRSVSWYQQTPGQGLQFLFEYFSETQRNKGNFPGRFSGRQFSNSRSEMNVSTLELGDSALYLCASSLQGVSGIRETQYFGPGTRLLVL.

The rearrangement links TRBV6-4 to TRBJ2-2; 8 bases are shared with TRBD2. The V gene's germline CDR1 is MRHNA and CDR2 SNTAGT. Losses at the gene ends were 4 bases for V and 3 bases for J; bases not matched to a gene: 4. The CDR3 is 15 amino acids. CDR3 DNA sequence: TGTGCCAGCAGTGGCCGAGCGGGAGACACCGGGGAGCTGTTTTTT. This sequence encodes CASSGRAGDTGELFF.

This chain connects TRBV10-2 to TRBJ2-7, with a weak D call TRBD1 (6 bases). This CDR3 comprises 14 residues. Trimming stripped 5 bases from V and 0 bases from J, with 11 bases between. Germline V gene data show CDR1 as WSHSY and CDR2 as SAAADI. CDR3 nucleotides: TGCGCCAGCAGTTCAGACAGGAGCTCCTACGAGCAGTACTTC. This gives the protein CASSSDRSSYEQYF.

V is TRBV14 and J is TRBJ2-1; 7 nucleotides match TRBD2. Losses at the gene ends were 2 bases for V and 0 bases for J; bases not matched to a gene: 4. This CDR3 has 16 residues. In germline, CDR1 is SGHDN, CDR2 FVKESK. CDR3 coding DNA: TGTGCCAGCAGCCAACTAGCGGTAAGCTCCTACAATGAGCAGTTCTTC. Translation gives CASSQLAVSSYNEQFF.

V is TRBV28 and J is TRBJ1-4, with D possibly TRBD1 on 6 matching bases. The germline gives CDR1 MDHEN, CDR2 SYDVKM. The CDR3 is 13 residues long. The V end lost 6 bases, the J end lost 8 bases, and 13 bases lay between the germline ends. The CDR3 protein is CASRPKGGEKLFF. For the CDR3, the DNA is TGTGCCAGCAGGCCCAAGGGGGGGGAAAAACTGTTTTTT. The variable domain in full, completed from reference TRBV28 and TRBJ1-4, reads DVKVTQSSRYLVKRTGEKVFLECVQDMDHENMFWYRQDPGLGLRLIYFSYDVKMKEKGDIPEGYSVSREKKERFSLILESASTNQTSMYLCASRPKGGEKLFFGSGTQLSVL.

The chain links TRBV7-2 to TRBJ2-7; 8 nucleotides align to TRBD2. The V gene's germline CDR1 is SGHTA and CDR2 FQGNSA. The CDR3 has 16 amino acids. V shed 5 bases and J 5 bases; nucleotides not matched to a gene: 14. The CDR3 is CASSRRGSGSLDEQYF. CDR3 nucleotides: TGTGCCAGCAGCCGGCGGGGGAGCGGGAGTCTGGACGAGCAGTACTTC.

V gene TRBV6-5 combines with J gene TRBJ2-7; 7 bases fit TRBD1. Germline V gene data show CDR1 as MNHEY and CDR2 as SVGAGI. V shed 6 bases and J 8 bases; nucleotides not matched to a gene: 16. CDR3 length equals 15 residues. CDR3 sequence (DNA): TGTGCCAGCAGCCTCTCCGGGACAGCCCCTACGAAGCAGTACTTC. It translates to CASSLSGTAPTKQYF.

The rearrangement links TRBV28 to TRBJ1-5; D perhaps matches TRBD1 (6 bases). With 8 bases removed from V and 4 bases from J, the gap between germline ends came to 21 bases. This CDR3 comprises 16 residues. Germline V gene sequence: CDR1 MDHEN, CDR2 SYDVKM. The CDR3 loop is CASASGEGWWNQPQHF. Here the CDR3 DNA reads TGTGCCAGCGCCTCAGGGGAAGGGTGGTGGAATCAGCCCCAGCATTTT.

The chain combines TRBV29-1 with TRBJ1-5; D may be TRBD1 (6 bases). Trimming shortened V by 5 bases and J by 3 bases, and 11 bases separated the two germline ends. The CDR3 length is 13 residues. Germline V CDR1 and CDR2: SQVTM, ANQGSEA. CDR3 coding DNA: TGCAGCGTTAGACAGGCGAACAATCAGCCCCAGCATTTT. Translating it yields CSVRQANNQPQHF.

This clone was counted a few times. The chain employs TRBV5-1 and TRBJ2-7, with D maybe TRBD1 (5 bases). With 4 bases removed from V and 5 bases from J, the gap between germline ends came to 13 bases. The germline CDR1 and CDR2 sequences are SGHRS and YFSETQ. This CDR3 is 13 amino acids long. DNA of the CDR3: TGCGCCAGCAGCATACTGTCGACAGACGAGCAGTACTTC. Its protein product is CASSILSTDEQYF.

V and J are TRBV7-9 and TRBJ2-2; D unresolved. This CDR3 is built from 15 residues. Trimming removed 3 bases from V and 1 base from J, with 9 bases in between. Germline V gene data show CDR1 as SEHNR and CDR2 as FQNEAQ (reference sequence). Here the CDR3 reads CASSFYPLNTGELFF. CDR3 sequence (DNA): TGTGCCAGCAGCTTTTATCCCCTGAACACCGGGGAGCTGTTTTTT.

This clone is a singleton in its sample. This chain connects TRBV28 to TRBJ2-7; weak D call: TRBD1 (6 bases). There are 17 residues in the CDR3. V gave up 1 base and J gave up 3 bases, with 19 bases separating them. Germline loops: CDR1 MDHEN, CDR2 SYDVKM. The CDR3 sequence is CASSLFLRRGTIYEQYF. DNA of the CDR3: TGTGCCAGCAGTTTATTCCTCCGTCGAGGGACAATCTACGAGCAGTACTTC.

The chain carries TRBV5-1 and TRBJ2-7, with a weak D call TRBD2 (5 bases). The germline V gene encodes CDR1 SGHRS and CDR2 YFSETQ. This CDR3 has 13 residues. V was shortened by 4 bases and J by 2 bases, with 10 bases between the two germline ends. CDR3 region: CASSQDSAYEQYF. The CDR3 DNA is TGCGCCAGCAGCCAGGACTCGGCCTACGAGCAGTACTTC. Full variable domain (outside the CDR3, taken from reference TRBV5-1 and TRBJ2-7): KAGVTQTPRYLIKTRGQQVTLSCSPISGHRSVSWYQQTPGQGLQFLFEYFSETQRNKGNFPGRFSGRQFSNSRSEMNVSTLELGDSALYLCASSQDSAYEQYFGPGTRLTVT.

This chain links TRBV2 with TRBJ2-1; possible D gene TRBD2, 6 bases. CDR3 length: 16 amino acids. CDR1 and CDR2 (germline): SNHLY, FYNNEI. V lost 4 bases and J 7 bases, leaving 20 bases between the germline ends. Written as DNA, the CDR3 is TGTGCCAGCAGTGCACGGGAGAGCCAGGGTTTAAATGAGCAGTTCTTC. Amino acid sequence: CASSARESQGLNEQFF.

The chain carries TRBV27 and TRBJ1-1, with TRBD1 matching 9 bases. The germline V gene encodes CDR1 MNHEY and CDR2 SMNVEV (reference sequence). With 2 bases clipped from V and 2 bases from J, the junction kept 3 bases outside the gene matches. The CDR3 has 15 amino acids. Written as DNA, the CDR3 is TGTGCCAGCAGTTTAAGACAGGGGGTTAACACTGAAGCTTTCTTT. This sequence encodes CASSLRQGVNTEAFF.

This clone has just one count. J is TRBJ2-1 and V is TRBV15; 11 positions agree with TRBD2. Trimming took 3 bases from V and 7 from J; bases not matched to a gene: 11. This CDR3 contains 17 residues. CDR1 and CDR2 (germline): LNHNV, YYDKDF (reference sequence). CDR3 amino acids: CATSSPLTSGRSNEQFF. CDR3 DNA sequence: TGTGCCACCAGCAGCCCCTTAACTAGCGGGAGATCTAATGAGCAGTTCTTC.

In its sample, this clone was seen a few times. The chain joins TRBV11-2 to TRBJ1-1, with D uncertain. The CDR3 is made up of 14 amino acids. Trimming removed 8 bases at V and 4 bases at J, with 17 bases between. CDR1 SGHAT and CDR2 FQNNGV come from the germline V gene. The CDR3 region is CASARGMAGTEAFF. The CDR3 coding sequence is TGTGCCAGCGCCCGTGGTATGGCAGGCACTGAAGCTTTCTTT.